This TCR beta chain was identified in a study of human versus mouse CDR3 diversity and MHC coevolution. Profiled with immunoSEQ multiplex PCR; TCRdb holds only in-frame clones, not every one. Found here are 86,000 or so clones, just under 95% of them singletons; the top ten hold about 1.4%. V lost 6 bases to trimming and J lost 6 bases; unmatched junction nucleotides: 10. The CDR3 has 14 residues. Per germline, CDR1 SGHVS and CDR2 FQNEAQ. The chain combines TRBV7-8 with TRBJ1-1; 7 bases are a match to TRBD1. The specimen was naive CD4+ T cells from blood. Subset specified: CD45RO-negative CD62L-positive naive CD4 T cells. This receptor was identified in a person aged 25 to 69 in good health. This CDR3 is CASSPDRVVAEAFF. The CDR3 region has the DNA TGTGCCAGCAGTCCCGACAGGGTCGTAGCTGAAGCTTTCTTT. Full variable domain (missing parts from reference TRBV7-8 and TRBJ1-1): GAGVSQSPRYKVAKRGQDVALRCDPISGHVSLFWYQQALGQGPEFLTYFQNEAQLDKSGLPSDRFFAERPEGSVSTLKIQRTQQEDSAVYLCASSPDRVVAEAFFGQGTRLTVV.